Listed here are 15 T cell receptor beta chains from one sample, sequenced in a study of T cells expressing NK-cell markers. One entry per CDR3 protein, without DNA, is what TCRdb gives after re-calling the 5' RACE reads. The sample spans approximately 170,000 distinct CDR3 sequences; the ten largest clones claim around 20%. The sequenced material came from blood T cells: a sorted CD56 or NKG2C T cell subset, CD4+ or CD8+ T cells, or bulk PBMC T cells (not recorded which). These receptors were taken from a man aged 18-70 years in good health.

The V and J genes are TRBV24-1 and TRBJ1-5. The CDR3 is 18 residues long. The germline V gene has CDR1 KGHDR and CDR2 SFDVKD. The CDR3: CATSADTAGTPINQPQHF.

This chain joins TRBV5-1 and TRBJ2-5; TCRdb lists TRBD1, though no DNA is available to test this call. Germline loops: CDR1 SGHRS, CDR2 YFSETQ. The CDR3 extends over 15 amino acids. CDR3 sequence: CASSIPTGGEETQYF.

This chain links TRBV20-1 with TRBJ2-7; checking the TCRdb D call of TRBD1 is not possible without DNA. CDR1 DFQATT and CDR2 SNEGSKA come from the germline V gene (reference sequence). CDR3 length equals 14 residues. Here the CDR3 reads CSARTGGEAYEQYF.

The rearrangement joins TRBV7-2 to TRBJ2-3; TCRdb outputs TRBD2, but without DNA this stays unchecked. Germline CDR1 SGHTA, CDR2 FQGNSA. This CDR3 has 16 amino acids. The CDR3 here is CASSLVGGGGTDTQYF.

The chain joins TRBV6-5 to TRBJ2-7. This CDR3 is built from 14 residues. The germline V gene encodes CDR1 MNHEY and CDR2 SVGAGI. The CDR3 protein is CASSYSSTGFEQYF.

The chain joins TRBV28 to TRBJ2-7. This CDR3 has 14 residues. Germline CDR1 reads MDHEN; CDR2 reads SYDVKM. The CDR3: CASSPHRDSDEQYF.

This chain connects TRBV7-8 to TRBJ1-1; no DNA is available, so the TRBD1 call from TCRdb remains unchecked. CDR3 length: 12 residues. Per germline, CDR1 SGHVS and CDR2 FQNEAQ. The CDR3 protein is CASSASGTEAFF.

The J gene is TRBJ1-4, the V gene TRBV12-3 or TRBV12-4; TCRdb's D call of TRBD1 is untestable without DNA. This CDR3 is built from 15 residues. CDR3 loop: CASSLGTGTNEKLFF.

The rearrangement links TRBV4-1 to TRBJ2-3; TCRdb gives TRBD2 as the D gene, but with no DNA this cannot be confirmed. This CDR3 spans 16 amino acids. Per germline, CDR1 MGHRA and CDR2 YSYEKL. The CDR3 is CASSQEGTRNGDTQYF.

The chain links TRBV20-1 to TRBJ2-5; TCRdb selects TRBD2, and the lack of DNA leaves this call unchecked. Germline V gives CDR1 DFQATT, CDR2 SNEGSKA (reference sequence). The CDR3 is 14 amino acids. The CDR3: CSASAGEAWETQYF.

The chain combines TRBV4-2 with TRBJ1-5; TCRdb reports TRBD1, a call that lacks DNA to check it against. Germline CDR1 reads LGHNA; CDR2 reads YNFKEQ. This CDR3 has 15 residues. CDR3 protein: CASSQDPGANQPQHF.

The rearrangement links TRBV29-1 to TRBJ2-5; TCRdb picks TRBD1, but there is no DNA to check that call. The CDR3 has 14 amino acids. Germline V gene data show CDR1 as SQVTM and CDR2 as ANQGSEA. CDR3 loop: CSVEPGQGAETQYF.

V gene TRBV15 combines with J gene TRBJ2-2; TCRdb gives TRBD2 as the D gene, but with no DNA this cannot be confirmed. This CDR3 is built from 19 residues. Germline V gene data show CDR1 as LNHNV and CDR2 as YYDKDF (reference sequence). The CDR3 loop reads CATSRGPLGAMGNTGELFF.

The chain carries TRBV12-3 or TRBV12-4 and TRBJ2-5; the D call of TRBD2 rests on TCRdb alone, since no DNA is present to check it. This CDR3 spans 16 amino acids. This chain's CDR3 is CASSFSLAEDQETQYF.

The rearrangement uses TRBV19 and TRBJ2-7. Germline V gives CDR1 LNHDA, CDR2 SQIVND (reference sequence). The CDR3 spans 14 residues. This CDR3 reads CASSIRGISYEQYF.